Shown below are 12 T cell receptor beta chains from a single sample sequenced in a study of CD8 T cells in Susac syndrome. Random hexamers primed reverse transcription of about 0.5 to 1 ug RNA. TCRdb recomputed calls from the immunoSEQ multiplex PCR reads with MiXCR, one row per CDR3 protein. The table shows 210,000 or so distinct CDR3 sequences, with 94% occurring only once. The sequencing input was CD4+ T cells from PBMCs. These receptors were collected from a human donor with Susac syndrome.

The chain links TRBV12-3 or TRBV12-4 to TRBJ1-6; D ambiguous. This CDR3 has 14 amino acids. V lost 3 bases, J lost 10 bases, and 13 bases lay in between. The CDR3 loop reads CASSLKGDGSPLHF. CDR3 nucleotide sequence: TGTGCCAGCAGTTTGAAGGGTGACGGATCACCCCTCCACTTT.

The V and J genes are TRBV7-2 and TRBJ2-7; no firm D call. The CDR3 loop spans 14 amino acids. Germline values: CDR1 SGHTA, CDR2 FQGNSA. The CDR3, as DNA: TGTGCGAGCCGGCGAGTCCTCAGCTCCTACGAGCAGTACTTC. It translates to CASRRVLSSYEQYF.

The chain employs TRBV19 and TRBJ1-2; D not resolved. This CDR3 spans 14 amino acids. V was cut by 3 bases and J by 6 bases, with 14 bases left in between. Germline assignment: CDR1 LNHDA and CDR2 SQIVND (reference sequence). CDR3 sequence (DNA): TGTGCCAGTAGTATCGACGTGGCACCGGATGGCTACACCTTC. This gives the protein CASSIDVAPDGYTF.

This chain uses TRBV20-1 with TRBJ1-5; D call uncertain. The CDR3 has 13 amino acids. In germline, CDR1 is DFQATT, CDR2 SNEGSKA (reference sequence). V was trimmed by 4 bases and J by 0 bases, leaving 7 bases between them. In nucleotides, the CDR3 is TGCAGTGCTATACGGGATAGCAATCAGCCCCAGCATTTT. The encoded protein is CSAIRDSNQPQHF.

The rearrangement joins TRBV19 to TRBJ1-5; TRBD1 might be the D (5 bases). This CDR3 is 15 amino acids long. The germline CDR1 and CDR2 sequences are LNHDA and SQIVND (reference sequence). Between the trimmed V and J ends, which lost 7 bases and 5 bases, there was a span of 18 bases. CDR3 nucleotide sequence: TGTGCCAGTACTTGGGGGTTACGGCAGCATCAGCCCCAGCATTTT. Translating it yields CASTWGLRQHQPQHF.

The chain carries TRBV2 and TRBJ1-2; tentatively, D is TRBD1 (5 bases). This CDR3 spans 12 amino acids. Deletions cut 6 bases from V and 5 bases from J, with 10 bases between. From germline, CDR1 is SNHLY and CDR2 FYNNEI. CDR3 residues: CASRGGTYGYTF. The CDR3 DNA is TGTGCCAGCAGAGGAGGGACTTATGGCTACACCTTC. Filled out from reference TRBV2 and TRBJ1-2, the complete variable domain reads EPEVTQTPSHQVTQMGQEVILRCVPISNHLYFYWYRQILGQKVEFLVSFYNNEISEKSEIFDDQFSVERPDGSNFTLKIRSTKLEDSAMYFCASRGGTYGYTFGSGTRLTVV.

The chain joins TRBV25-1 to TRBJ1-2; D is undetermined. This CDR3 comprises 12 residues. Germline CDR1 and CDR2: MGHDK and SYGVNS. Trimming shortened V by 0 bases and J by 4 bases, and 3 bases separated the two germline ends. The CDR3 reads CASSEYGYGYTF. The CDR3 nucleotides read TGTGCCAGCAGTGAATACGGCTATGGCTACACCTTC.

The J gene is TRBJ1-2, the V gene TRBV5-1; 7 positions match TRBD1. This CDR3 is built from 16 residues. Trimming cost V 0 bases and J 5 bases; bases outside gene matches: 10. CDR1 SGHRS and CDR2 YFSETQ come from the germline V gene. The CDR3 region has the DNA TGCGCCAGCAGCTTGGGAGACCTGACAGGGAGGTATGGCTACACCTTC. It yields the protein CASSLGDLTGRYGYTF.

The J gene is TRBJ2-7, the V gene TRBV12-3 or TRBV12-4; TRBD2 aligns across 9 bases. The CDR3 has 12 amino acids. Germline trimming cut 8 bases from V and 7 bases from J; bases unmatched to any gene: 6. The CDR3 bases are TGTGCCAGCCGCGGGACTAGCCTGGAGCAGTACTTC. It encodes CASRGTSLEQYF.

J is TRBJ1-2 and V is TRBV5-6, with D unresolved. Germline V gives CDR1 SGHDT, CDR2 YYEEEE. The CDR3 consists of 12 residues. Trimming shortened V by 5 bases and J by 0 bases, and 5 bases separated the two germline ends. The CDR3 nucleotides read TGTGCCAGCAGGCCTCCTAACTATGGCTACACCTTC. This encodes CASRPPNYGYTF.

The V call is TRBV11-1, the J call TRBJ1-1; 8 bases map to TRBD1. CDR3 length: 14 residues. The junction had 5 bases not matched to a gene; V was cut back by 1 base and J by 7 bases. Per germline, CDR1 SGHAT and CDR2 FQDESV (reference sequence). The CDR3 DNA reads as TGTGCCAGCAGCTTAGGACAGGGGAGTTTTGAAGCTTTCTTT. Amino acids: CASSLGQGSFEAFF. The entire variable domain, with the rest obtained from reference TRBV11-1 and TRBJ1-1, is as follows: EAEVAQSPRYKITEKSQAVAFWCDPISGHATLYWYRQILGQGPELLVQFQDESVVDDSQLPKDRFSAERLKGVDSTLKIQPAELGDSAMYLCASSLGQGSFEAFFGQGTRLTVV.

The chain recombines TRBV4-3 with TRBJ1-3; D not resolved. The CDR3 extends over 15 amino acids. Germline V CDR1 and CDR2: LGHNA, YSLEER. V was shortened by 0 bases and J by 2 bases, with 8 bases between the two germline ends. CDR3 DNA sequence: TGCGCCAGCAGCCAAGAACGGGCAACTGGAAACACCATATATTTT. Translation: CASSQERATGNTIYF.